This T cell receptor (beta chain) was sequenced for a study of T cell changes during pregnancy in multiple sclerosis. V lost 4 bases and J 4 bases, leaving 19 bases between the germline ends. Looked up from germline, CDR1 is MNHNY and CDR2 is SVGAGI (reference sequence). The CDR3 consists of 16 residues. Generated by immunoSEQ multiplex PCR, the TCRdb table keeps only in-frame clones and is missing some. The sample consists of 60,000 or so clones, about 90% of them appearing once. The TCR sequence derives from a female donor in good health, enrolled as a control in a pregnancy study. The V and J genes are TRBV6-6 and TRBJ1-2; tentatively, D is TRBD1 (6 bases). The sample consisted of peripheral blood, taken in the first trimester of pregnancy. In DNA form, the CDR3 reads TGTGCCAGCAGTTCCGAACAGGGAAGGTTTTTCTATGGCTACACCTTC. Translating gives CASSSEQGRFFYGYTF.